Many counts were recorded for the clone carrying this T cell receptor (beta chain). What it binds is not known. The investigators amplified TCR beta CDR3 regions from RNA transcripts. The HTBI primer set served for first-round RT-PCR of the TCR CDR3. TCRdb re-called the multiplex PCR reads with MiXCR, one entry per CDR3 protein. In the table there are about 600,000 distinct CDR3 sequences, 12% to 15% of which are singletons. This sample is part of a study of T cells in Graves' hyperthyroidism and ophthalmopathy. Overall study context: Before treatment of any kind, peripheral blood was taken at initial diagnosis.

Study observations and caveats: The model made its ophthalmopathy prediction, and onset followed a median 6.5 months later.

The sequence came from a woman between 18 and 29 years old with Graves' ophthalmopathy. Sequenced: blood.

The CDR3 loop reads CASSTYRNTEAFF. For the CDR3, the DNA is TGTGCCAGCAGTACTTACAGAAACACTGAAGCTTTCTTT. The gene calls are TRBV6-1 and TRBJ1-1; unclear D gene. This CDR3 spans 13 amino acids. Trimming cost V 5 bases and J 2 bases, with 9 bases left between them. Germline V gene data show CDR1 as MNHNS and CDR2 as SASEGT.